The rows below give T cell receptor beta chains drawn from one sample of a study of shared clonotypes between healthy human individuals. Clones were read by immunoSEQ multiplex PCR, and TCRdb kept only the in-frame ones, dropping some. The sample lists just over 2,000,000 clones, roughly 94% seen once, with 0.1% to 0.15% in the top ten. Sequenced: naive CD4+ T cells sorted from blood. The source is a young man in good health. Each CDR3 is given with its conserved first and last residue. Clone size appears in some rows only: once, few, many, or a class for an expanded clone.

>-|TRBV19|TRBJ2-7
CASSKDRGTRYEQYF
>-|TRBV28|TRBJ1-1
CASSSALKAFF
>-|TRBV6-6|TRBJ1-5
CASSYSSWSQPQHF
>-|TRBV29-1|TRBJ1-3
CSVGDRTQEDTIYF
>-|TRBV7-2|TRBJ2-3
CASSLAPQTQDTQYF
>-|TRBV7-2|TRBJ1-2
CASSQSTSGRNVYGYTF
>-|TRBV6-7|TRBJ2-2
CASSLAGGWDTGELFF
>-|TRBV2|TRBJ1-5
CASSDDSNQPQHF
>once|TRBV28|TRBJ1-2
CASSEIASNYGYTF
>-|TRBV27|TRBJ1-3
CASCTDGYSGNTIYF
>-|TRBV6-5|TRBJ1-4
CASSRGQSNEKLFF
>-|TRBV7-2|TRBJ2-6
CASSSQYTGLWANVLTF
>-|TRBV19|TRBJ1-1
CASSTQGLSMNTEAFF
>-|TRBV10-3|TRBJ2-3
CAISRTDTDTQYF
>-|TRBV30|TRBJ1-6
CASGRRDDLPLHF
>-|TRBV11-2|TRBJ2-7
CASSYAEGGLAYEQYF
>-|TRBV6-6|TRBJ1-2
CASRPDRANYGYTF
>-|TRBV7-2|TRBJ2-5
CASSLVGLAGGGETQYF
>-|TRBV29-1|TRBJ1-1
CSVESANLGAFF
>-|TRBV10-2|TRBJ2-7
CASRDRRRSSYEQYF
>-|TRBV18|TRBJ2-1
CASSPPSAPNEQFF
>-|TRBV11-2|TRBJ2-3
CASSYRLADTDTQYF
>once|TRBV5-1|TRBJ1-2
CASSPSRPDYGYTF
>-|TRBV18|TRBJ2-7
CASSPSQGLALSYEQYF
>-|TRBV2|TRBJ2-4
CASSEENIQYF
>-|TRBV10-3|TRBJ2-7
CAIRQGGYEQYF
>-|TRBV6-6|TRBJ1-2
CASSYGTEGGYTF
>-|TRBV28|TRBJ2-3
CASRAMGRGLTDTQYF
>once|TRBV10-3|TRBJ1-6
CATSGDNNSPLHF
>-|TRBV10-3|TRBJ2-7
CAIGGLPYEQYF
>-|TRBV7-2|TRBJ1-3
CASRLSGNTIYF